This TCR beta chain was identified during a study of beta chain features in type 1 diabetes. Notes on the study in general: Relative to healthy donors, patients appeared to have naive, central memory and Treg TCRB repertoires that were more similar. Shorter TCRB CDR3s, moderately but significantly so, marked every one of the four CD4+ subsets in Type 1 diabetes patients. The analysis here could not establish whether HLA type shapes TCRB rearrangement.

Purities over 95% were achieved in all sorted populations. The whole isolated RNA underwent reverse transcription, so sequencing captured expressed TCRB transcripts. The repertoire was sequenced with immunoSEQ multiplex PCR; TCRdb's copy has only in-frame clones and lacks some. This table has a few hundred thousand clones, roughly 16% appearing once. For this clone: Antigen: not known.

Trimming pared 5 bases from V and 9 bases from J, leaving 15 bases between. Germline CDR1 reads SGDLS; CDR2 reads YYNGEE. CDR3 length: 13 residues. The chain uses TRBV9 and TRBJ2-1; D is undetermined. Sequenced input: naive CD4+ T cells from blood. This receptor was taken from a man aged 30 to 39 with type 1 diabetes. The CDR3 bases are TGTGCCAGCAGGGAAAGCCCCTGGGGTGAGCAGTTCTTC. It is translated as CASRESPWGEQFF. The full variable domain, completed using reference TRBV9 and TRBJ2-1, is DSGVTQTPKHLITATGQRVTLRCSPRSGDLSVYWYQQSLDQGLQFLIQYYNGEERAKGNILERFSAQQFPDLHSELNLSSLELGDSALYFCASRESPWGEQFFGPGTRLTVL.